Listed below are T cell receptor beta chains from one sample, sequenced in a study of blood T cell repertoires in COVID-19. Here immunoSEQ multiplex PCR was the method, and the copy in TCRdb shows in-frame clones only, minus some. The sample lists 150,000 to 200,000 clones, 85% to 90% occurring once. Sequenced: peripheral blood. Receptors originate from a young man with active or convalescent COVID-19. The CDR3 runs from the conserved cysteine through the conserved F or W. The D gene is left open where the match is weak. Where a row states a size, it is once, few, many or the class of an expanded clone; other rows omit it.

>TRBD1|TRBV28|TRBJ1-2|.
TGTGCCAGCAGCAAACCCCGACAGGGGGCGGAAACCGGCTACACCTTC
CASSKPRQGAETGYTF
>.|TRBV4-3|TRBJ1-6|.
TGCGCCAGCAGCCAAGATAGGCCGGAGCATAATTCACCCCTCCACTTT
CASSQDRPEHNSPLHF
>TRBD1|TRBV5-1|TRBJ1-1|.
TGCGCCAGCAGCCTAAACCGACAGGGGATGAACACTGAAGCTTTCTTT
CASSLNRQGMNTEAFF
>.|TRBV5-8|TRBJ1-4|.
TGTGCCAGCAGCTTGACAGGGTCGGGTGAAAAACTGTTTTTT
CASSLTGSGEKLFF
>.|TRBV28|TRBJ1-1|once
TGTGCCAGCAGCCCTAACACTGAAGCTTTCTTT
CASSPNTEAFF
>.|TRBV4-1|TRBJ1-1|.
TGCGCCAGCAGCCAAGAGGGCGGGGGGTGGACTGAAGCTTTCTTT
CASSQEGGGWTEAFF
>.|TRBV2|TRBJ1-5|.
TGTGCCAGCAGTGAGCGAGAGGTTCAGCCCCAGCATTTT
CASSEREVQPQHF
>TRBD2|TRBV19|TRBJ2-2|.
TGTGCCAGTAGTTCGAGCGGGGGGGCGGTCGGGGAGCTGTTTTTT
CASSSSGGAVGELFF
>.|TRBV21-1|TRBJ1-1|.
TGTGCCAGCAGCAAAGACTCCTGTCGGGGAATGAACACTGAAGCTTTCTTT
CASSKDSCRGMNTEAFF
>.|TRBV3-1/TRBV3-2|TRBJ1-2|.
TGTGCCAGCAGCCAACAGGGGAATGGCTACACCTTC
CASSQQGNGYTF
>.|TRBV7-9|TRBJ2-1|.
TGTGCCAGCAGCCGATCGGCCGGGATAGGGGGCAATGAGCAGTTCTTC
CASSRSAGIGGNEQFF
>TRBD2|TRBV4-2|TRBJ2-2|.
TGTGCCAGCAGCCAAGAGGCGGGGGGCATTGCCGGGGAGCTGTTTTTT
CASSQEAGGIAGELFF
>TRBD1|TRBV11-3|TRBJ2-7|.
TGTGCCAGCAGCCGGAGGGGGACAGGTCTCTACAGCTCCTACGAGCAGTACTTC
CASSRRGTGLYSSYEQYF
>.|TRBV15|TRBJ1-6|once
TGTGCCACCAGCAGAGAGGAAGGGGAAGGGTCACCCCTCCACTTT
CATSREEGEGSPLHF
>.|TRBV3-1/TRBV3-2|TRBJ2-5|.
TGTGCCAGCAGCCCGGGGGAGACCCAGTACTTC
CASSPGETQYF
>.|TRBV5-5|TRBJ1-1|once
TGTGCCAGCAGCGTCCACGTAGCGACGAACACTGAAGCTTTCTTT
CASSVHVATNTEAFF
>.|TRBV28|TRBJ1-2|.
TGTGCCAGCAGTTTGCTCGACTCGACAGAGACCTATGGCTACACCTTC
CASSLLDSTETYGYTF
>.|TRBV5-1|TRBJ1-3|.
TGCGCCAGCAGCTTGGCCTTCCAGGGTTCGGCAATATATTTT
CASSLAFQGSAIYF
>TRBD2|TRBV27|TRBJ2-7|.
TGTGCCAGCAGTTCCGGGACTAGCGGGACCTACGAGCAGTACTTC
CASSSGTSGTYEQYF
>.|TRBV4-2|TRBJ1-3|.
TGTGCCAGCAGCCAAGATACAGGAAACACCATATATTTT
CASSQDTGNTIYF
>.|TRBV11-2|TRBJ2-3|.
TGTGCCAGCAGCTTAAGGGGGCGACTAGCGTCTAGCACAGATACGCAGTATTTT
CASSLRGRLASSTDTQYF
>.|TRBV23-1|TRBJ1-2|.
TGCGCCAGCAGTCACCGATTGGGCCTTTATGGCTACACCTTC
CASSHRLGLYGYTF
>TRBD1|TRBV2|TRBJ1-2|.
TGTGCCAGCAGTGAGGGACAGGTCGGCTACACCTTC
CASSEGQVGYTF
>TRBD2|TRBV6-1|TRBJ2-1|.
TGTGCCAGCAGTGGTTTACTAGCGGGGGGGCCAAACACCTACAATGAGCAGTTCTTC
CASSGLLAGGPNTYNEQFF
>TRBD1|TRBV29-1|TRBJ1-2|few
TGCAGCGCTGGAAGCCGGGGACAGGGGGCTTTGGATGGCTACACCTTC
CSAGSRGQGALDGYTF
>.|TRBV13|TRBJ2-2|.
TGTGCCAGCAGCCGGGAGTTGACCGGGGAGCTGTTTTTT
CASSRELTGELFF
>TRBD1|TRBV28|TRBJ1-3|.
TGTGCCAGCAGCGTGACAGGGGGCGGTCCTGGAAACACCATATATTTT
CASSVTGGGPGNTIYF
>TRBD1|TRBV5-5|TRBJ2-6|.
TGTGCCAGCATTGAGACAGGGGGCGCTGGGGCCAACGTCCTGACTTTC
CASIETGGAGANVLTF
>TRBD2|TRBV5-1|TRBJ2-3|.
TGCGCCAGCAGCTATGCAGCGGGAGGACGGACAGATACGCAGTATTTT
CASSYAAGGRTDTQYF
>.|TRBV21-1|TRBJ2-5|once
TGTGCCAGCAGCAAAAGTTGCGGGAGAACTGAGACCCAGTACTTC
CASSKSCGRTETQYF
>TRBD1|TRBV5-5|TRBJ1-3|.
TGTGCCAGCAGCTTACAGGGGGCAAACTCTGGAAACACCATATATTTT
CASSLQGANSGNTIYF
>.|TRBV5-1|TRBJ2-5|.
TGCGCCAGCAGCTTTAAGGGGGAGACCCAGTACTTC
CASSFKGETQYF
>TRBD1|TRBV7-3|TRBJ2-3|.
TGTGCCAGCAGCTTAGAGGGGGCAACAGATACGCAGTATTTT
CASSLEGATDTQYF
>.|TRBV6-6|TRBJ1-1|.
TGTGCCAGCAGACAGACAGAGATGAACACTGAAGCTTTCTTT
CASRQTEMNTEAFF
>.|TRBV7-9|TRBJ1-2|once
TGTGCCAGCGGCAATATTCGGACAGTATATTATGGCTACACCTTC
CASGNIRTVYYGYTF
>.|TRBV24-1|TRBJ2-5|.
TGTGCCACCAGTGAGGTCGCAGTGGAGACCCAGTACTTC
CATSEVAVETQYF
>.|TRBV27|TRBJ1-5|.
TGTGCCAGCAGTTTATCGAGTGTTCCTGCGGGACAGCCCCAGCATTTT
CASSLSSVPAGQPQHF
>TRBD2|TRBV15|TRBJ2-5|.
TGTGCCACCAGCAGAGAGCTGGCGGGAGGCCAAGAGACCCAGTACTTC
CATSRELAGGQETQYF
>.|TRBV10-3|TRBJ1-4|.
TGTGCCATCGGCGGGGTACCTAATGAAAAACTGTTTTTT
CAIGGVPNEKLFF
>.|TRBV10-3|TRBJ1-2|.
TGTGCCATCAGTCGAGACAGCAACTATGGCTACACCTTC
CAISRDSNYGYTF
>.|TRBV2|TRBJ1-4|.
TGTGCCAGCAGGGCAGGTTCAACTAATGAAAAACTGTTTTTT
CASRAGSTNEKLFF
>.|TRBV9|TRBJ1-3|.
TGTGCCAGCACGGGGATCTCTGGAAACACCATATATTTT
CASTGISGNTIYF
>TRBD2|TRBV2|TRBJ2-1|.
TGTGCCAGCAGTGAGAGTAGCGGGGACTACAATGAGCAGTTCTTC
CASSESSGDYNEQFF
>TRBD1|TRBV19|TRBJ1-2|.
TGTGCCAGTAGTATTAATTTAGGGGGACAGGGAGGCGGCTACACCTTC
CASSINLGGQGGGYTF
>.|TRBV6-5|TRBJ1-6|few
TGTGCCAGCAGTTCTGCAGGAACGAATTCACCCCTCCACTTT
CASSSAGTNSPLHF
>.|TRBV9|TRBJ2-3|.
TGTGCCAGCAGCGCGCGTCTTGGGGGCGTGGATACGCAGTATTTT
CASSARLGGVDTQYF
>.|TRBV6-5|TRBJ2-3|.
TGTGCCAGCAGCCCCATGGCGGGTGGAGCAGATACGCAGTATTTT
CASSPMAGGADTQYF
>.|TRBV6-4|TRBJ1-1|.
TGTGCCAGCAGGGGGGGTACTGAAGCTTTCTTT
CASRGGTEAFF
>TRBD2|TRBV5-4|TRBJ2-3|.
TGTGCCAGCAGCCCCGGGACTAGAGGAAGGAGCACAGATACGCAGTATTTT
CASSPGTRGRSTDTQYF
>.|TRBV7-6|TRBJ1-4|.
TGTGCCAGCAGCTTAGTGGTGGAGACTAATGAAAAACTGTTTTTT
CASSLVVETNEKLFF
>.|TRBV19|TRBJ1-5|.
TGTGCCAGTACGGCCGAGAGGGATAATAGTCAGCCCCAGCATTTT
CASTAERDNSQPQHF
>TRBD2|TRBV5-6|TRBJ2-4|.
TGTGCCAGCAGCTTGAGGCTAGCGGGAGGGGCTCTAGCCAAAAACATTCAGTACTTC
CASSLRLAGGALAKNIQYF
>TRBD1|TRBV12-3/TRBV12-4|TRBJ2-7|once
TGTGCCAGCAGTTTCGGACAGGGGGTTGATCAGTACTTC
CASSFGQGVDQYF
>TRBD1|TRBV6-5|TRBJ1-2|.
TGTGCCAGCAGTTACGGGGGACAGCCCTATGGCTACACCTTC
CASSYGGQPYGYTF